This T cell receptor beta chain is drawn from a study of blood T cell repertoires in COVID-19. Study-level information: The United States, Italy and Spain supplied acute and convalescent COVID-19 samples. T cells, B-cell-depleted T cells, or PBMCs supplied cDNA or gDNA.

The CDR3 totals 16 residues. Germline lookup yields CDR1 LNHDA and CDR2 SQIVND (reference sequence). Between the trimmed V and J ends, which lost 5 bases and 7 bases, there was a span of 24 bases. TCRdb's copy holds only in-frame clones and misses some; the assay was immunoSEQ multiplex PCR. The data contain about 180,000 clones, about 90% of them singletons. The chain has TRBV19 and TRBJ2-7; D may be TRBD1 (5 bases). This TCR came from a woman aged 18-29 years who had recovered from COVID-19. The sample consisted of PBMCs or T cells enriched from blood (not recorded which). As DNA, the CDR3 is TGTGCCAGTAGTGTGTCTATTCAAAGACCAGGGCGGGAGCAGTACTTC. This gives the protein CASSVSIQRPGREQYF.